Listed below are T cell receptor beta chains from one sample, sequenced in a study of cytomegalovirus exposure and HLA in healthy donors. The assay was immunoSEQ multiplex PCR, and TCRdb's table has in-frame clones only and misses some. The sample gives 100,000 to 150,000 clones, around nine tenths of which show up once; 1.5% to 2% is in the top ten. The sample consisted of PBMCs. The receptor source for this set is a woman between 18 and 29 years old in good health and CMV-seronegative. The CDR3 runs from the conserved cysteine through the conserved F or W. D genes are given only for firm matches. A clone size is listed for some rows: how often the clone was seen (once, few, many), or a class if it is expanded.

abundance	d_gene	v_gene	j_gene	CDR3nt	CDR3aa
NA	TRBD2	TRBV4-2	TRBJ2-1	TGTGCCAGCAGCCAAGATCGTTTTAGCGGGAACAATGAGCAGTTCTTC	CASSQDRFSGNNEQFF
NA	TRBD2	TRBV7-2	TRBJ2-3	TGTGCCAGCAGCCTCTATAGCGGGGGGAACACAGATACGCAGTATTTT	CASSLYSGGNTDTQYF
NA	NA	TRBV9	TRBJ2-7	TGTGCCAGCAGCGTAGCTGCCGGCTACGAGCAGTACTTC	CASSVAAGYEQYF
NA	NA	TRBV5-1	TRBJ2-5	TGCGCCAGCAGCTTGGAGGACAGGAGGGTAGAAGAGACCCAGTACTTC	CASSLEDRRVEETQYF
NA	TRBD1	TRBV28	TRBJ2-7	TGTGCCAGCAGTTTAAGGACAGGGGCCGCCTACGAGCAGTACTTC	CASSLRTGAAYEQYF
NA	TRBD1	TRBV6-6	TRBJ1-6	TGTGCCAGCAGCTACTCAGGACAGGGGGCTTCACCCCTCCACTTT	CASSYSGQGASPLHF
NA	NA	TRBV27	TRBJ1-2	TGTGCCAGCAGTTTATCCGGGGGTGGTGGCTACACCTTC	CASSLSGGGGYTF
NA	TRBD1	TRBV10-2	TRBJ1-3	TGCGCCAGCAGTGCTCCACAGGGGAGTCGAAACACCATATATTTT	CASSAPQGSRNTIYF
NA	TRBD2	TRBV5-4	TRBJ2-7	TGTGCCAGCAGCGTGGGGACTAGCGGGAGGGCCTACGAGCAGTACTTC	CASSVGTSGRAYEQYF
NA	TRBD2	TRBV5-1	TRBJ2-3	TGCGCCAGCAGCTTGGCGTCGGGGGGGTCAGATACGCAGTATTTT	CASSLASGGSDTQYF
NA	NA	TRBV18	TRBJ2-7	TGTGCCAGCTCACCCGAACCAGGGAATCAGTACTTC	CASSPEPGNQYF
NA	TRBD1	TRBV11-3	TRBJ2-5	TGTGCCAGCACCCAAGAGACAGGGCCGGCCCAAGAGACCCAGTACTTC	CASTQETGPAQETQYF
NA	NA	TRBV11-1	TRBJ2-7	TGTGCCAGCAGCTTAGCACCGGGATCCTACGAGCAGTACTTC	CASSLAPGSYEQYF
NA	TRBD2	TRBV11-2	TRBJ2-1	TGTGCCAGCAGCCCGACTAGCGGGGGGAGATCTGAGCAGTTCTTC	CASSPTSGGRSEQFF
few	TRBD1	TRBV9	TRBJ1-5	TGTGCCAGCAGCCGACAGGGATATAGCAATCAGCCCCAGCATTTT	CASSRQGYSNQPQHF
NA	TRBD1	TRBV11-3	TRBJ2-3	TGTGCCAGCAGCTTAGGCCGGGACAGGGACACAGATACGCAGTATTTT	CASSLGRDRDTDTQYF
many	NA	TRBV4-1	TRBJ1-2	TGCGCCAGCAGCCAAGAGGGCCACCCTAACTATGGCTACACCTTC	CASSQEGHPNYGYTF
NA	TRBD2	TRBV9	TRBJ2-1	TGTGCCAGCAGCGTAGCTGGTGGTTTGGCGGGAGGGGACAATGAGCAGTTCTTC	CASSVAGGLAGGDNEQFF
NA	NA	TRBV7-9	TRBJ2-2	TGTGCCAGCAGCTTCCGGGATCCGAACACCGGGGAGCTGTTTTTT	CASSFRDPNTGELFF
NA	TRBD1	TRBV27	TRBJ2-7	TGTGCCAGCAGTTACGGACAGGGCTACGAGCAGTACTTC	CASSYGQGYEQYF
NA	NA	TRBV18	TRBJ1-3	TGTGCCAGCTCACCGATTACTCAGGGTGGCTCTGGAAACACCATATATTTT	CASSPITQGGSGNTIYF
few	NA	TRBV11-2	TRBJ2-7	TGTGCCAGCAGCTTAGGGGCAGGCTACTACGAGCAGTACTTC	CASSLGAGYYEQYF
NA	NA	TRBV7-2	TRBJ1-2	TGTGCCAGCAGCTTAGAGAATGGGGGGAACTATGGCTACACCTTC	CASSLENGGNYGYTF
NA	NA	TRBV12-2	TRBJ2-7	TGTGCAAGTCAGCTACGGGGAAGATGGCCTTACGAGCAGTACTTC	CASQLRGRWPYEQYF
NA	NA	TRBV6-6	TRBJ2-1	TGTGCCAGCAGTTACGAGGCGAGCTCCTACAATGAGCAGTTCTTC	CASSYEASSYNEQFF
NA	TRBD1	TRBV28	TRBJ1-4	TGTGCCAGCAGTTTAAGTGGGCCAGGGGGCCGTTCTAATGAAAAACTGTTTTTT	CASSLSGPGGRSNEKLFF
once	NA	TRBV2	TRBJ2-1	TGTGCCAGCAGTGGGGGACACAGGGATAATGAGCAGTTCTTC	CASSGGHRDNEQFF
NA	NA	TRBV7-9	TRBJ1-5	TGTGCCAGCAGCTTAGTCGGGGGGCAGCCCCAGCATTTT	CASSLVGGQPQHF
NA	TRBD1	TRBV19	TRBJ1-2	TGTGCCAGCAAACAGGGGAGTTGGTCGGGCTACACCTTC	CASKQGSWSGYTF
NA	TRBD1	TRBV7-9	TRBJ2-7	TGTGCCAGCAGCTTAGCCCCCACAGGGGGGAAATACGAGCAGTACTTC	CASSLAPTGGKYEQYF
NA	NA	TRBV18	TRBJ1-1	TGTGCCAGCTCACCAGTATCGGCGACTGGCACTGAAGCTTTCTTT	CASSPVSATGTEAFF
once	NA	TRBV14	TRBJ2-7	TGTGCCAGCAGCCAAGAACGCGGGTGGGGCTACGAGCAGTACTTC	CASSQERGWGYEQYF
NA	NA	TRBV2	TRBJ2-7	TGTGCCAGCAGTGGGAGGGGACAGCACTACGAGCAGTACTTC	CASSGRGQHYEQYF
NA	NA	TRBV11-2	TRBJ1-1	TGTGCCAGCAGCTTGGACAGGAACACTGAAGCTTTCTTT	CASSLDRNTEAFF
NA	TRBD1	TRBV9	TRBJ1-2	TGTGCCAGCAAAGCGACAGGGGCCTACGGCTACACCTTC	CASKATGAYGYTF
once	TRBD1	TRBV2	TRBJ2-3	TGTGCCAGCAGTAGACAGGGGCTTAGCACAGATACGCAGTATTTT	CASSRQGLSTDTQYF
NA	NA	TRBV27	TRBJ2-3	TGTGCCAGCATTGAGAGGGATACGCAGTATTTT	CASIERDTQYF
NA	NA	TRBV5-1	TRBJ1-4	TGCGCCAGCAGCTTGGGTCGGGCTAATGAAAAACTGTTTTTT	CASSLGRANEKLFF
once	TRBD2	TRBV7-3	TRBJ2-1	TGTGCCAGCAGCACCGGGACTAGCGGGGTTGAGCAGTTCTTC	CASSTGTSGVEQFF
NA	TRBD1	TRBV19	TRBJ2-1	TGTGCCAGTAGTATAGGGACAGGGGGCTACAATGAGCAGTTCTTC	CASSIGTGGYNEQFF
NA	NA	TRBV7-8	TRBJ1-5	TGTGCCAGCAGCCTACGTGCAGGAGGGGTTAGCAATCAGCCCCAGCATTTT	CASSLRAGGVSNQPQHF
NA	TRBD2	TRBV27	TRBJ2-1	TGTGCCAGCAGCCGTAGCGGGGGTACCCCCCGGTGCTACAATGAGCAGTTCTTC	CASSRSGGTPRCYNEQFF